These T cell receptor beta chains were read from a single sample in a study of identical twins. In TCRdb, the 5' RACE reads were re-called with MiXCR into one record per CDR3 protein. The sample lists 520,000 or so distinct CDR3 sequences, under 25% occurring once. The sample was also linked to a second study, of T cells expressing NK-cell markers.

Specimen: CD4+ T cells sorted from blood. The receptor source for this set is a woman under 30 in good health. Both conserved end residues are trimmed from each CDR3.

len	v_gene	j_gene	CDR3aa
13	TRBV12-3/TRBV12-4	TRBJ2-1	ASRTREGLVSEQF
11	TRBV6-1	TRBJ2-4	ASSPVKGNIQY
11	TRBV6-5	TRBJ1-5	ASSSDRNQPQH
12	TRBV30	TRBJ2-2	AWRWGRNTGELF
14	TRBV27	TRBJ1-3	ASSLTAGAPGNTIY
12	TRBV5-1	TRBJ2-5	ASSLEGAGETQY
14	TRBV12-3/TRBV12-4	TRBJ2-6	ASSRRTGTGANVLT
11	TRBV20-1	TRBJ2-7	SASGRLRGEQY
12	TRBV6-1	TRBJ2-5	ASSERQGWETQY
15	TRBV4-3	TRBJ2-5	ASSPRIDRGRGETQY
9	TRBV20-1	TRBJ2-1	SARTYNEQF
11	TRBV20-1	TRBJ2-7	SAKHPGIREQY
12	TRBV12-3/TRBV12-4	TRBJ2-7	ASSFLLGPYEQY
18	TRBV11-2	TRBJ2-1	ASSSPARGVPGQAYNEQF
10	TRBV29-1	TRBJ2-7	SARTLPYEQY
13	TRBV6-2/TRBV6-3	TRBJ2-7	ASRNSGDGYYEQY
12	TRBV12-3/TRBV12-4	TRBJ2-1	ASSPPPLGSEQF
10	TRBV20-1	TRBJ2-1	SAPKYWDEQF